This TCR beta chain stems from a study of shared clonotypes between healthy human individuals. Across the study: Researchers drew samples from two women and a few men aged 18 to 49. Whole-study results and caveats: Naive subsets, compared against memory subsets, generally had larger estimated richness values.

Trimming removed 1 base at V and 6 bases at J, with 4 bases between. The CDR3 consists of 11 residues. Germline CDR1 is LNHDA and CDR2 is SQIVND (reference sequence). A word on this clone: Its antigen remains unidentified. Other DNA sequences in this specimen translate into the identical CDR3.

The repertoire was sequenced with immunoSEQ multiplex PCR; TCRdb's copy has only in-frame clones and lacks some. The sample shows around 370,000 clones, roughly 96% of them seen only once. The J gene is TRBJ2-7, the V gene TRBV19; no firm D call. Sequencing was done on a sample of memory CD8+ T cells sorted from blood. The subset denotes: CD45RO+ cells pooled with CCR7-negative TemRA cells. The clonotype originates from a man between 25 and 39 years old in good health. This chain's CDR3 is CASSIGAEQYF. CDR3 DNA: TGTGCCAGTAGTATAGGGGCCGAGCAGTACTTC.